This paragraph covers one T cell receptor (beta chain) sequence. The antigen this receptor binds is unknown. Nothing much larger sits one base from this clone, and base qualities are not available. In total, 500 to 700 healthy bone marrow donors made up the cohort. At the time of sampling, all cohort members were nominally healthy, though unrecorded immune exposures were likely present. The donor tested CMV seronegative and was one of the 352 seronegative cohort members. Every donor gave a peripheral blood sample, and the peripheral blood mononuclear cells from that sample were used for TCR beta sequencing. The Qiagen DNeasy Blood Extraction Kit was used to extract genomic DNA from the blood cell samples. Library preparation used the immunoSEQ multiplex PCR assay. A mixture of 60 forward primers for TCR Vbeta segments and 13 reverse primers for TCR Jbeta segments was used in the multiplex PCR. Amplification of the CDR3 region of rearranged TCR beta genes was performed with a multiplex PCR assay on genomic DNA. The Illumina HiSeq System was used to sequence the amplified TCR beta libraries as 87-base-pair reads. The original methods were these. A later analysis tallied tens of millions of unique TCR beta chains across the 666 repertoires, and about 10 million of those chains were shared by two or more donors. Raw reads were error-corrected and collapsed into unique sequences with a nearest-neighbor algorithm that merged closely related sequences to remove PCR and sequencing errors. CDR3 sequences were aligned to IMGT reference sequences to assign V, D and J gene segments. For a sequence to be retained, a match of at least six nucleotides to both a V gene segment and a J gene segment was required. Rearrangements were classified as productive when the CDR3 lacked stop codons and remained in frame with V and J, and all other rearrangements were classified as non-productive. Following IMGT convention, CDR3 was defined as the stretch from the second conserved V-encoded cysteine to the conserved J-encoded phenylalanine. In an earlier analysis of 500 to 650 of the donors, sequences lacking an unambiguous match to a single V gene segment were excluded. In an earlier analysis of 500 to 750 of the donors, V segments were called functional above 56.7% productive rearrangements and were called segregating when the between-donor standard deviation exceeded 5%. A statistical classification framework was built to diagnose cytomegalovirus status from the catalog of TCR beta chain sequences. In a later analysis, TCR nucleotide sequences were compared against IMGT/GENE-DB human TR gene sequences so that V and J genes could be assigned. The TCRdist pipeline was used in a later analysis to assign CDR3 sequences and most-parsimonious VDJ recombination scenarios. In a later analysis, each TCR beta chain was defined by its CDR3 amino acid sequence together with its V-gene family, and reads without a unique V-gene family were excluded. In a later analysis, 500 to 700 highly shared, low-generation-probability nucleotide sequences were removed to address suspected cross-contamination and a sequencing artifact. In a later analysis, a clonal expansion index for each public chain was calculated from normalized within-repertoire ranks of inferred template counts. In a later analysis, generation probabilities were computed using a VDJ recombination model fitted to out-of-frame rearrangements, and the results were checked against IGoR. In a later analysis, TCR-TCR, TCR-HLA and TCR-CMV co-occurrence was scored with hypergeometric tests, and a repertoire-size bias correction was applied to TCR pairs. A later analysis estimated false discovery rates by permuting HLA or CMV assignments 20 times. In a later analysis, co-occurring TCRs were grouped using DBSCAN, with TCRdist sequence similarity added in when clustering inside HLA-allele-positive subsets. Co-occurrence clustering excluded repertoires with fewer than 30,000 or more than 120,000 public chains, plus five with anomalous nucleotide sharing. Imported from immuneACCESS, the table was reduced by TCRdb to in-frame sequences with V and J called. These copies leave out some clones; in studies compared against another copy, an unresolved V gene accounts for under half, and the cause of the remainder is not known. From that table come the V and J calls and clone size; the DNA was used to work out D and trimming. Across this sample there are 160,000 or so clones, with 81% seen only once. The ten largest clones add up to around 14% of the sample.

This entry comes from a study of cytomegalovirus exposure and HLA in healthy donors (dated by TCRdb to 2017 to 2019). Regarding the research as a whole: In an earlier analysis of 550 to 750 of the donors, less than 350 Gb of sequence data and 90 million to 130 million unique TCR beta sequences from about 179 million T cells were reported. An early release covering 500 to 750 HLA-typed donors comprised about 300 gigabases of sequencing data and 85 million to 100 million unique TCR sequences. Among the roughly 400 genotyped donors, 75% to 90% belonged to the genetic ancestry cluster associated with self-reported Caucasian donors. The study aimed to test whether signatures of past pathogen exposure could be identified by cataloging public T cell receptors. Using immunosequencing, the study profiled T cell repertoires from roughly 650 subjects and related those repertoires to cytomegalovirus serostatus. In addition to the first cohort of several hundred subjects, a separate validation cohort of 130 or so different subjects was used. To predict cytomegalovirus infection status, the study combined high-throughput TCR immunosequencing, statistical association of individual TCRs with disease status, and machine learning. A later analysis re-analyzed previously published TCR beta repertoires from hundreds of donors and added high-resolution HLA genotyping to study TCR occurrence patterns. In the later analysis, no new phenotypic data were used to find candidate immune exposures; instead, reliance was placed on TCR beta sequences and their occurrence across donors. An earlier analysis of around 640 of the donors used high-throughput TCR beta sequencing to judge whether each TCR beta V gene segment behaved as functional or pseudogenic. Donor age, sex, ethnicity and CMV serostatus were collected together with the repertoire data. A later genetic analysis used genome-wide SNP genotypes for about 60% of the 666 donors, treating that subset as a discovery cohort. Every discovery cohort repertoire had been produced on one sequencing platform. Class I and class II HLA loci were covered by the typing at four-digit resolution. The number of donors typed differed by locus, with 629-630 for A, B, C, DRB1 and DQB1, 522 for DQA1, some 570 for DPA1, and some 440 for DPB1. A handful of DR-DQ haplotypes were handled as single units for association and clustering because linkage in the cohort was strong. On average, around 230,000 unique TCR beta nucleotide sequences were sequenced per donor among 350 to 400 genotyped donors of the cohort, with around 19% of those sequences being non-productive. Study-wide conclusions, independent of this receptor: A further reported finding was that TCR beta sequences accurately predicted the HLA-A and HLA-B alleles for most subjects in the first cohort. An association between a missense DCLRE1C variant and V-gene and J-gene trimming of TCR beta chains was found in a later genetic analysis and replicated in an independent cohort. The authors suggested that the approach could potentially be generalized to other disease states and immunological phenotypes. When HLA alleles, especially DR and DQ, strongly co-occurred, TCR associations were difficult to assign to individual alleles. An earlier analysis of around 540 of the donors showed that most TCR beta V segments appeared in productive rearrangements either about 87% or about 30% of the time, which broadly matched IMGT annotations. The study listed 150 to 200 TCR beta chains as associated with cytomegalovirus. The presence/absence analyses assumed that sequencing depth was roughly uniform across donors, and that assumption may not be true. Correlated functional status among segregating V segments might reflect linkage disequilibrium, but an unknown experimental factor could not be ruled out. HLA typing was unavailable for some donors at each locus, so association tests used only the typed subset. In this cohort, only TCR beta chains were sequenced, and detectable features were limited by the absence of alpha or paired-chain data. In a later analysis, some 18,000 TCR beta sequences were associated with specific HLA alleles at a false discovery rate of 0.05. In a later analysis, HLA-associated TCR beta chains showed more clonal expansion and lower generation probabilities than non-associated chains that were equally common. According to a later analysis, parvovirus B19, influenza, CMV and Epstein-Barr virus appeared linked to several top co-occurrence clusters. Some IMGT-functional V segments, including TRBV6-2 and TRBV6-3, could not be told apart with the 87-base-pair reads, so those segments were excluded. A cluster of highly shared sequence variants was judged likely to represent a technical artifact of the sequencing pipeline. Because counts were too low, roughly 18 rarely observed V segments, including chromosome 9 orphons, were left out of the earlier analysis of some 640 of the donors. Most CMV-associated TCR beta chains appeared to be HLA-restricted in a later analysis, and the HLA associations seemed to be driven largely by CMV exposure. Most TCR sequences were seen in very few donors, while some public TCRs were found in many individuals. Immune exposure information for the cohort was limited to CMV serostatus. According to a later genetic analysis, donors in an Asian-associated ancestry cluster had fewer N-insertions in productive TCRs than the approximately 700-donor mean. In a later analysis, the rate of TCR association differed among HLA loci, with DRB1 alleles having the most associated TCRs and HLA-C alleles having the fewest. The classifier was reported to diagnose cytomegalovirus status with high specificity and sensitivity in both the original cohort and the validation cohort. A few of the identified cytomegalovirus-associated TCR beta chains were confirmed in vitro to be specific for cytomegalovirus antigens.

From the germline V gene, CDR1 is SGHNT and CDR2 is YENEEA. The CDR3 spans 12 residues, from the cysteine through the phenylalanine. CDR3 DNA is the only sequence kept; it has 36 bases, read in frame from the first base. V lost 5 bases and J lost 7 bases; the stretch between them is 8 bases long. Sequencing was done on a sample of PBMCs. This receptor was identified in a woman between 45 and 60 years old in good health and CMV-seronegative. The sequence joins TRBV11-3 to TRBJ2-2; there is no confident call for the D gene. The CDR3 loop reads CASSRSDGELFF. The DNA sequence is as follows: TGTGCCAGCAGCCGGAGTGACGGGGAGCTGTTTTTT. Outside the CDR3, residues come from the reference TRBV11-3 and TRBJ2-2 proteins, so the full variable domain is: EAGVVQSPRYKIIEKKQPVAFWCNPISGHNTLYWYLQNLGQGPELLIRYENEEAVDDSQLPKDRFSAERLKGVDSTLKIQPAELGDSAVYLCASSRSDGELFFGEGSRLTVL.